The 27 T cell receptor beta chains in this list originate from one sample, sequenced in a study of shared clonotypes between healthy human individuals. TCRdb's copy holds only in-frame clones and misses some; the assay was immunoSEQ multiplex PCR. The sample records over a million clones, approximately 98.5% being singletons. Sequenced: naive CD4+ T cells sorted from blood. Specified subset: CD45RA+ positively selected. These receptors all come from a young man in good health.

The gene calls are TRBV9 and TRBJ2-2; D might be TRBD1 or TRBD2, each matching 5 bases. The CDR3 sequence is 14 residues long. The germline V gene has CDR1 SGDLS and CDR2 YYNGEE. Trimming shortened V by 4 bases and J by 7 bases, and 14 bases separated the two germline ends. The CDR3: CASSILTGGGELFF. The DNA for the CDR3 is TGTGCCAGCAGCATACTGACTGGGGGCGGGGAGCTGTTTTTT.

The rearrangement uses TRBV6-1 and TRBJ1-2; unclear D gene. Germline loops: CDR1 MNHNS, CDR2 SASEGT. The ends were cut back, 6 bases at V and 1 base at J, with 15 bases in the middle. The CDR3 has 15 amino acids. The CDR3 reads CASRREALINYGYTF. For the CDR3, the DNA is TGTGCCAGCAGACGAGAGGCATTGATTAACTATGGCTACACCTTC.

This clone appeared a single time. V usage is TRBV28 and J usage is TRBJ1-4, with D possibly being TRBD1 (6 bases). V lost 7 bases and J lost 3, with 9 bases in between. From germline, CDR1 is MDHEN and CDR2 SYDVKM. This CDR3 contains 13 residues. CDR3 nucleotides: TGTGCCAGCATTACAGGGTCTAATGAAAAACTGTTTTTT. The encoded protein is CASITGSNEKLFF.

This chain uses TRBV6-5 with TRBJ2-5, with 7 bases matching TRBD2. Germline values: CDR1 MNHEY, CDR2 SVGAGI. V lost 2 bases, J lost 5 bases, and 5 bases stayed unmatched. This CDR3 is 14 amino acids long. CDR3 region: CASSYRGDGETQYF. CDR3 DNA: TGTGCCAGCAGTTACCGGGGGGACGGGGAGACCCAGTACTTC.

The genes are TRBV19 and TRBJ2-1, with TRBD2 matching 13 bases. The CDR3 sequence is 17 residues long. V gave up 5 bases and J gave up 3 bases; unmatched junction bases: 7. Germline assignment: CDR1 LNHDA and CDR2 SQIVND (reference sequence). The CDR3 here is CASSRTSGRVGYNEQFF. CDR3 in DNA: TGTGCCAGTAGTCGAACTAGCGGGAGGGTCGGCTACAATGAGCAGTTCTTC.

This clone appeared a single time. Different DNA sequences within this sample yield the same CDR3. The chain carries TRBV5-4 and TRBJ2-2; D is ambiguous. Germline CDR1 is SGHNT and CDR2 is YYREEE (reference sequence). The CDR3 has 15 residues. Trimming pared 0 bases from V and 0 bases from J, leaving 6 bases between. The CDR3 DNA sequence: TGTGCCAGCAGCTTGGGGCTAGCGAACACCGGGGAGCTGTTTTTT. It is translated as CASSLGLANTGELFF.

This clone was observed once. This chain links TRBV27 with TRBJ2-1; 8 nucleotides agree with TRBD1. Per the germline V gene, CDR1 is MNHEY and CDR2 is SMNVEV (reference sequence). The J segment lost 5 bases and the V segment lost 3 bases, leaving 3 bases of the junction unmatched. The CDR3 has 14 amino acids. CDR3 region: CASSFRGPNNEQFF. In DNA, the CDR3 is TGTGCCAGCAGTTTCAGGGGGCCCAACAATGAGCAGTTCTTC.

CDR3 bases: TGTGCCAGCAGCGTATCCGCTGTTGGAAACACCATATATTTT. Amino acid sequence: CASSVSAVGNTIYF. The V call is TRBV9, the J call TRBJ1-3; D not certain. This CDR3 comprises 14 residues. V was shortened by 1 base and J by 3 bases, with 8 bases between the two germline ends. The V gene's germline CDR1 is SGDLS and CDR2 YYNGEE.

The chain recombines TRBV19 with TRBJ1-5; 9 bases align to TRBD1. The CDR3 consists of 15 residues. The V gene end was trimmed by 5 bases and the J gene end by 2 bases; junction bases not matched to a gene: 4. CDR1 and CDR2 (germline): LNHDA, SQIVND (reference sequence). The CDR3 coding sequence is TGTGCCAGTAGTTCCCGGGACAGGGGCAATCAGCCCCAGCATTTT. Its translation is CASSSRDRGNQPQHF.

The chain joins TRBV25-1 to TRBJ1-4, with TRBD1 identical over 7 bases. This CDR3 spans 15 amino acids. Trimming cost V 1 base and J 7 bases; bases outside gene matches: 6. Germline V lookup: CDR1 MGHDK, CDR2 SYGVNS. The CDR3 spells CASSELRGRGEKLFF. As DNA, the CDR3 is TGTGCCAGCAGTGAATTGAGGGGGCGCGGTGAAAAACTGTTTTTT.

The CDR3 loop is CASSPGTGVHTIYF. In DNA form, the CDR3 reads TGTGCCAGCTCACCCGGGACAGGTGTCCACACCATATATTTT. This rearrangement joins TRBV18 to TRBJ1-3, with 8 nucleotides matching TRBD1. With 3 bases clipped from V and 8 bases from J, the junction kept 6 bases outside the gene matches. CDR1 and CDR2 (germline): KGHSH, LQKENI. The length of the CDR3 is 14 residues.

J is TRBJ1-3 and V is TRBV9; unclear D gene. Germline values: CDR1 SGDLS, CDR2 YYNGEE. CDR3 length: 15 residues. Deletions cut 0 bases from V and 1 base from J, with 8 bases between. CDR3 coding DNA: TGTGCCAGCAGCGTAGCGACGGCTTCTGGAAACACCATATATTTT. This sequence encodes CASSVATASGNTIYF.

The V call is TRBV5-1, the J call TRBJ1-1, with D possibly being TRBD1 (6 bases). The CDR3 runs to 14 residues. V was pared by 4 bases and J by 1 base, with 11 bases between. The germline V gene has CDR1 SGHRS and CDR2 YFSETQ. CDR3 sequence: CASSSKTGNTEAFF. The CDR3 region has the DNA TGCGCCAGCAGCAGCAAGACAGGGAACACTGAAGCTTTCTTT.

The genes are TRBV10-1 and TRBJ2-2; possibly TRBD2 for D (6 bases). The CDR3 extends over 19 amino acids. The V end was cut by 0 bases, the J end by 10 bases, with 27 bases between. CDR1 WNHNN and CDR2 SYGVQD come from the germline V gene (reference sequence). The CDR3 region is CASSESGLLGEVHPEELFF. The CDR3 nucleotides read TGCGCCAGCAGTGAGTCAGGCCTCCTGGGGGAGGTACACCCGGAGGAGCTGTTTTTT.

V and J are TRBV10-1 and TRBJ2-7; TRBD1 agrees at 9 bases. The CDR3 covers 14 residues. Per the germline V gene, CDR1 is WNHNN and CDR2 is SYGVQD (reference sequence). The ends lost 2 bases at V and 5 bases at J; junction bases unmatched: 4. CDR3 loop: CASSEGDRVHEQYF. The CDR3 DNA is TGCGCCAGCAGTGAGGGGGACAGGGTCCACGAGCAGTACTTC.

The gene calls are TRBV11-3 and TRBJ2-1; no definite D call. Between the trimmed V and J ends, which lost 2 bases and 3 bases, there was a span of 11 bases. The CDR3 covers 15 residues. CDR1 is SGHNT, CDR2 YENEEA, per germline. CDR3 region: CASSLTLAGYNEQFF. The CDR3 region has the DNA TGTGCCAGCAGCTTAACACTTGCCGGCTACAATGAGCAGTTCTTC. Combining the CDR3 with reference TRBV11-3 and TRBJ2-1 gives the whole variable domain EAGVVQSPRYKIIEKKQPVAFWCNPISGHNTLYWYLQNLGQGPELLIRYENEEAVDDSQLPKDRFSAERLKGVDSTLKIQPAELGDSAVYLCASSLTLAGYNEQFFGPGTRLTVL.

This chain connects TRBV10-2 to TRBJ2-3; 13 bases fit TRBD2. Losses at the gene ends were 7 bases for V and 6 bases for J; bases not matched to a gene: 4. This CDR3 contains 14 residues. The V gene's germline CDR1 is WSHSY and CDR2 SAAADI. The CDR3 DNA reads as TGCGCCAGCACCGGGACTAGCGGGATTGATACGCAGTATTTT. Amino acid sequence: CASTGTSGIDTQYF.

The chain is built from TRBV4-1 and TRBJ1-4, with a possible D match to TRBD1 (5 bases). The CDR3 has 16 amino acids. Germline V CDR1 and CDR2: MGHRA, YSYEKL. Trimming stripped 1 base from V and 4 bases from J, with 13 bases between. CDR3 sequence reads: CASSQVGRGFNEKLFF. The DNA for the CDR3 is TGCGCCAGCAGCCAAGTAGGGAGGGGATTTAATGAAAAACTGTTTTTT.

The V call is TRBV11-3, the J call TRBJ1-1, with unresolved D. Germline V lookup: CDR1 SGHNT, CDR2 YENEEA. This CDR3 is 15 amino acids long. V was clipped by 5 bases and J by 1 base, with 14 bases between them. The CDR3 DNA sequence: TGTGCCAGCAGCCCGCCCGGGGAGAGGAACACTGAAGCTTTCTTT. As protein: CASSPPGERNTEAFF.

The J gene is TRBJ2-3, the V gene TRBV27, with a possible D match to TRBD2 (5 bases). The length of the CDR3 is 13 residues. Trimming removed 7 bases from V and 6 bases from J, with 14 bases in between. CDR1 MNHEY and CDR2 SMNVEV come from the germline V gene (reference sequence). The CDR3 sequence is CASNLRGPDTQYF. The CDR3 bases are TGTGCCAGCAACCTTCGCGGGCCGGATACGCAGTATTTT.

This rearrangement joins TRBV30 to TRBJ2-7; the D is unclear. From germline, CDR1 is GTSNPN and CDR2 SVGIG (reference sequence). CDR3 length: 14 residues. The V end was cut by 6 bases, the J end by 7 bases, with 22 bases between. CDR3 loop: CACPRDPGLGEQYF. CDR3 nucleotide sequence: TGTGCCTGCCCCAGAGACCCAGGATTAGGGGAGCAGTACTTC.

V is TRBV28 and J is TRBJ2-7; 12 nucleotides match TRBD1. The CDR3 consists of 14 residues. With 5 bases clipped from V and 6 bases from J, the junction kept 5 bases outside the gene matches. Germline assignment: CDR1 MDHEN and CDR2 SYDVKM. The CDR3 loop reads CASSPGTGGVEQYF. DNA of the CDR3: TGTGCCAGCAGTCCCGGGACAGGGGGCGTCGAGCAGTACTTC.

The chain is built from TRBV14 and TRBJ2-7; TRBD2 might be the D (5 bases). CDR1 and CDR2 (germline): SGHDN, FVKESK. This CDR3 contains 11 residues. The V gene lost 4 bases and the J gene lost 9 bases, with 10 bases spanning the gap. CDR3 residues: CASSPGYAQYF. The CDR3 DNA reads as TGTGCCAGCAGCCCGGGGTATGCGCAGTACTTC.

V is TRBV18 and J is TRBJ2-5; D possibly corresponds to TRBD1 (5 bases). CDR3 length: 16 amino acids. V lost 1 base and J 5 bases, leaving 17 bases between the germline ends. Germline-derived CDR1 and CDR2 are KGHSH and LQKENI. CDR3 residues: CASSPLRGRASETQYF. The CDR3 bases are TGTGCCAGCTCACCACTCCGCGGCAGGGCGTCGGAGACCCAGTACTTC.

The chain links TRBV11-2 to TRBJ1-2; D perhaps matches TRBD1 (6 bases). This CDR3 has 14 residues. V lost 0 bases and J 8 bases, leaving 13 bases between the germline ends. Germline CDR1 SGHAT, CDR2 FQNNGV. CDR3 sequence (DNA): TGTGCCAGCAGCTTAGAAGGACAGCCTCGAGGCTACACCTTC. This translates into CASSLEGQPRGYTF.

This sequence joins TRBV10-3 and TRBJ2-1; no definite D call. The length of the CDR3 is 17 residues. Looked up from germline, CDR1 is ENHRY and CDR2 is SYGVKD. The V gene lost 0 bases and the J gene lost 5 bases, with 17 bases spanning the gap. The CDR3: CAISESHSVPQDNEQFF. CDR3 DNA sequence: TGTGCCATCAGTGAGTCCCATAGTGTCCCCCAAGACAATGAGCAGTTCTTC.

V usage is TRBV9 and J usage is TRBJ2-1, with unresolved D. Germline V gene sequence: CDR1 SGDLS, CDR2 YYNGEE. Deletions cut 2 bases from V and 2 bases from J, with 14 bases between. The CDR3 length is 16 residues. The CDR3 nucleotides read TGTGCCAGCAGCGTCGGAGTCCCTGTTACCTACAATGAGCAGTTCTTC. This translates into CASSVGVPVTYNEQFF.